This TCR beta chain derives from a study of monozygotic twins with inflammatory bowel disease. Concerning this clonotype: Its specificity is not known.

Each sample had eight separate cDNA synthesis reactions. TCRdb reprocessed the 5' RACE reads and reports one entry per CDR3 protein, with no DNA. This table holds about 380,000 distinct CDR3 sequences. General study points: Healthy co-twins exceeded IBD patients in TCRbeta diversity as measured by inverse Simpson. A single strong IBD-associated signal or clonotype was not supported by the findings.

The CDR3 has 15 residues. The sample taken for sequencing was blood. The chain recombines TRBV12-3 or TRBV12-4 with TRBJ2-1; absent DNA, TCRdb's TRBD2 call cannot be checked. This TCR was sampled from a human donor with ulcerative colitis or Crohn's disease, or a healthy co-twin of an affected twin (not recorded which). The CDR3: CASSSSGGEDNEQFF.